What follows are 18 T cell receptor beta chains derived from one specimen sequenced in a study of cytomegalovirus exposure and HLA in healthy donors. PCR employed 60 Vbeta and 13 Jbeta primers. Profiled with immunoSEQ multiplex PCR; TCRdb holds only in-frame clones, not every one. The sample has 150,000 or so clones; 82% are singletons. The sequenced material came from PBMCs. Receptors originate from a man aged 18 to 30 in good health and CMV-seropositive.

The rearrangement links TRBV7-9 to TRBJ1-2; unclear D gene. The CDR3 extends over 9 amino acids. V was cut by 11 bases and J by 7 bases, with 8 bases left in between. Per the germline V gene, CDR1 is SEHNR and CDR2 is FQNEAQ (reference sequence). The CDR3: CAGGLGYTF. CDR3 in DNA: TGTGCCGGCGGACTTGGCTACACCTTC. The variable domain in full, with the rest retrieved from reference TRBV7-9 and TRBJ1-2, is DTGVSQNPRHKITKRGQNVTFRCDPISEHNRLYWYRQTLGQGPEFLTYFQNEAQLEKSRLLSDRFSAERPKGSFSTLEIQRTEQGDSAMYLCAGGLGYTFGSGTRLTVV.

Here the CDR3 DNA reads TGTGCCAGTAGTCCAGGGATTAACTATGGCTACACCTTC. Encoded protein: CASSPGINYGYTF. V gene TRBV19 combines with J gene TRBJ1-2, with D possibly being TRBD1 (5 bases). Trimming removed 5 bases at V and 1 base at J, with 8 bases between. The CDR3 runs to 13 residues. Germline CDR1 reads LNHDA; CDR2 reads SQIVND (reference sequence).

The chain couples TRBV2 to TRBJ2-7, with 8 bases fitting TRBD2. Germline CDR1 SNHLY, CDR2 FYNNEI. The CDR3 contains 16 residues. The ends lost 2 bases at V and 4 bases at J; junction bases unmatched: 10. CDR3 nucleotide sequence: TGTGCCAGCAGTGAACGGTTCACTAGCGGCATTTACGAGCAGTACTTC. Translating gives CASSERFTSGIYEQYF.

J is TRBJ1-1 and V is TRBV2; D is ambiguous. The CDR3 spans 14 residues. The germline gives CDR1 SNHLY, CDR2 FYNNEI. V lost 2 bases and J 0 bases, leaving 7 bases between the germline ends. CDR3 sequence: CASSELALNTEAFF. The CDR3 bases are TGTGCCAGCAGTGAACTGGCCTTGAACACTGAAGCTTTCTTT.

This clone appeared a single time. In nucleotides, the CDR3 is TGCAGCGTTGAAAGGGGTCCCTATGGCTACACCTTC. This sequence encodes CSVERGPYGYTF. The rearrangement joins TRBV29-1 to TRBJ1-2; weak D call: TRBD1 (5 bases). This CDR3 contains 12 residues. CDR1 and CDR2 from the germline V gene are SQVTM and ANQGSEA. Trimming stripped 2 bases from V and 4 bases from J, with 8 bases between. The variable domain in full, completed from reference TRBV29-1 and TRBJ1-2, reads SAVISQKPSRDICQRGTSLTIQCQVDSQVTMMFWYRQQPGQSLTLIATANQGSEATYESGFVIDKFPISRPNLTFSTLTVSNMSPEDSSIYLCSVERGPYGYTFGSGTRLTVV.

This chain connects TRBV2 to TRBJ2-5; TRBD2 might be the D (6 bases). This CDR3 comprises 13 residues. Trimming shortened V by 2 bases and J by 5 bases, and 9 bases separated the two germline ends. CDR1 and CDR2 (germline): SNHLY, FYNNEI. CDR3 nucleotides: TGTGCCAGCAGTGAATTGGCGGGGGAGACCCAGTACTTC. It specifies CASSELAGETQYF.

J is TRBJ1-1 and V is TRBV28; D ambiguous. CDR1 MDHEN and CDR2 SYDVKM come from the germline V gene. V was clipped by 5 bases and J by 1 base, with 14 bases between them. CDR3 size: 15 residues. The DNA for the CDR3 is TGTGCCAGCAGTGTAGCAAAGCGGAGGAACACTGAAGCTTTCTTT. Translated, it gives CASSVAKRRNTEAFF.

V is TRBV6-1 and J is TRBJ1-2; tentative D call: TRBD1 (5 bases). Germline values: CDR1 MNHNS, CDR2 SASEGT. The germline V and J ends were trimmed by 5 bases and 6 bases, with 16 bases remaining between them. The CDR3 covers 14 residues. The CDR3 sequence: CASSTPGGTNGYTF. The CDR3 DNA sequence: TGTGCCAGCAGTACCCCCGGGGGAACCAATGGCTACACCTTC.

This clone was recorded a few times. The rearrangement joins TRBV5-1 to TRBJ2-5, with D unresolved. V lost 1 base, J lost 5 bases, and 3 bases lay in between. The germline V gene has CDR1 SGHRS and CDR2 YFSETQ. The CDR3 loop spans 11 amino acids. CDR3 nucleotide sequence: TGCGCCAGCAGCTTGTCGGAGACCCAGTACTTC. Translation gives CASSLSETQYF. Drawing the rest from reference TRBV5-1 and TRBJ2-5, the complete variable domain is KAGVTQTPRYLIKTRGQQVTLSCSPISGHRSVSWYQQTPGQGLQFLFEYFSETQRNKGNFPGRFSGRQFSNSRSEMNVSTLELGDSALYLCASSLSETQYFGPGTRLLVL.

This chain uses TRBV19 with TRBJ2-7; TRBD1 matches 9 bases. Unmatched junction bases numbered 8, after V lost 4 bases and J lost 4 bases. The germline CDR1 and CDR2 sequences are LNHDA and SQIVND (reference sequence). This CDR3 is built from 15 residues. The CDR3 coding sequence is TGTGCCAGTAGTACGTCGGACAGGGGACTATACGAGCAGTACTTC. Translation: CASSTSDRGLYEQYF.

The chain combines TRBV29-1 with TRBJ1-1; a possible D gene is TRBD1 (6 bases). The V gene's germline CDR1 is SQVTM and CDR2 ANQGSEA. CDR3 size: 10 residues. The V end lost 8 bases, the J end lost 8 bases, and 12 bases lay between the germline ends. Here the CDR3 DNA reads TGCAGCTTTAGGGGGACCGAAGCTTTCTTT. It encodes CSFRGTEAFF.

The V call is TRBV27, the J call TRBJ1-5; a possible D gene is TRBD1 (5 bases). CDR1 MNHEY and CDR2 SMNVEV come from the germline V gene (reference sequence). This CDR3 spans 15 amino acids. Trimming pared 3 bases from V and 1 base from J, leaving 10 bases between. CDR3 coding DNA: TGTGCCAGCAGTTTCGCGGGGGTGAGCAATCAGCCCCAGCATTTT. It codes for CASSFAGVSNQPQHF.

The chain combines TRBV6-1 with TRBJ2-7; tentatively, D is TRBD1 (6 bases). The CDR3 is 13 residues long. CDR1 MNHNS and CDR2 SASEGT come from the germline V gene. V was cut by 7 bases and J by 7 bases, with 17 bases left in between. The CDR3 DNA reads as TGTGCCAGCACCGGGACACTTCTGTTGGAGCAGTACTTC. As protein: CASTGTLLLEQYF.

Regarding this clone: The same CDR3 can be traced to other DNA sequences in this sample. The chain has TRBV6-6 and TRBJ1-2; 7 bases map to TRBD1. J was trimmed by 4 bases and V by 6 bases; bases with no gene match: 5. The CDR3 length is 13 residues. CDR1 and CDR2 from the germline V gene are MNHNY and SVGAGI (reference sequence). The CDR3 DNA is TGTGCCAGCAGCCCTGACAGGGCCTATGGCTACACCTTC. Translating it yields CASSPDRAYGYTF.

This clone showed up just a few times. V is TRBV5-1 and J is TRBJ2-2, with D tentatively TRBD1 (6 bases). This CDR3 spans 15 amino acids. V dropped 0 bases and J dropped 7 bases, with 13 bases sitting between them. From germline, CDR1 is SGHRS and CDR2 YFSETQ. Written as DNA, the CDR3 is TGCGCCAGCAGCTTGGAAGGGGGTGACATCGGGGAGCTGTTTTTT. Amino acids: CASSLEGGDIGELFF.

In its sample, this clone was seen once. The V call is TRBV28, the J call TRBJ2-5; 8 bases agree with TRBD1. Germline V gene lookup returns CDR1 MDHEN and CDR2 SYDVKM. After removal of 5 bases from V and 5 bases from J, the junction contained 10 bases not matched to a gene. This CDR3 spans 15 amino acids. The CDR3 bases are TGTGCCAGCAGTCAAACAGGGGGGTTAAGCGAGACCCAGTACTTC. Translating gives CASSQTGGLSETQYF. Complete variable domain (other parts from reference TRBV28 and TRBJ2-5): DVKVTQSSRYLVKRTGEKVFLECVQDMDHENMFWYRQDPGLGLRLIYFSYDVKMKEKGDIPEGYSVSREKKERFSLILESASTNQTSMYLCASSQTGGLSETQYFGPGTRLLVL.

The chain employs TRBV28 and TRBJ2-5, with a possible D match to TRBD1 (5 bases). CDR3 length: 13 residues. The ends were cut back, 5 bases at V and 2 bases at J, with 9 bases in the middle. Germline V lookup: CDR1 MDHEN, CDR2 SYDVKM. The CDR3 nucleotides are TGTGCCAGCAGTAGGACAATTCAAGAGACCCAGTACTTC. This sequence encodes CASSRTIQETQYF.

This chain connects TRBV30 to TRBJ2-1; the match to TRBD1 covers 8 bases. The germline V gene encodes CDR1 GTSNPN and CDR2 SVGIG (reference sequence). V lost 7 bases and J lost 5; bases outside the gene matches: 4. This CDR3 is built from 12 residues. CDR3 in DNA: TGTGCCTCGCAGACAGGGGACAATGAGCAGTTCTTC. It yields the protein CASQTGDNEQFF.